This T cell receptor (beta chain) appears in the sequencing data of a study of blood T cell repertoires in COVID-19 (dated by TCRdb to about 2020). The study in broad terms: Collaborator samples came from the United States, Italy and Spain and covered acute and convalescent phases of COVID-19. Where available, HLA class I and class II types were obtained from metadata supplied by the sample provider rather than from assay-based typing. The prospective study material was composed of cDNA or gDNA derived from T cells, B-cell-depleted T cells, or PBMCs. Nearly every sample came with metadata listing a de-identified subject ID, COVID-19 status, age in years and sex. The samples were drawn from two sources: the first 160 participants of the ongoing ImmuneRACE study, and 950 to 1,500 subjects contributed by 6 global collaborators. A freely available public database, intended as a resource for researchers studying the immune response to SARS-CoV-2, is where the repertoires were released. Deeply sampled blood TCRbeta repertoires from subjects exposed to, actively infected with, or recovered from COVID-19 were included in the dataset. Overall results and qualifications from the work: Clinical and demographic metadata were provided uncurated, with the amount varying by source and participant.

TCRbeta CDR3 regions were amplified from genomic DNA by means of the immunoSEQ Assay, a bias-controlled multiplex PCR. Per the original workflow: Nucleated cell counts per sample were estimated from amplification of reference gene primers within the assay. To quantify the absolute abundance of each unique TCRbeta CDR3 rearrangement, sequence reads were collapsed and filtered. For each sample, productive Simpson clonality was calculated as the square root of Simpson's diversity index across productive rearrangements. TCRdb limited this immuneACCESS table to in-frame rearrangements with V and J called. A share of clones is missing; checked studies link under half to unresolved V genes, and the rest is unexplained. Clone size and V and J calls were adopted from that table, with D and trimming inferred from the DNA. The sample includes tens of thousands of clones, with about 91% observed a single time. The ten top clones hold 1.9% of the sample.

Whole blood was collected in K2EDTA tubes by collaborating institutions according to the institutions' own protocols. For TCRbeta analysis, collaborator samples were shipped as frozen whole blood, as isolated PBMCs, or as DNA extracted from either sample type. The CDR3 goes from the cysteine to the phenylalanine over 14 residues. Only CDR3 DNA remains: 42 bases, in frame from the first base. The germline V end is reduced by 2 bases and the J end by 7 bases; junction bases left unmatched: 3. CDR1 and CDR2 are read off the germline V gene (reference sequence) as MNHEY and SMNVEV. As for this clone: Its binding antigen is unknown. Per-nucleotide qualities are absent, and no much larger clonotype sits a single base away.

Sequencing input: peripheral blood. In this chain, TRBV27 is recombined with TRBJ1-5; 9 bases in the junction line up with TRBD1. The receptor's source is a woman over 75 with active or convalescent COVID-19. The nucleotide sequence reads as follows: TGTGCCAGCAGTTTACACAGGGGGCCGCAGCCCCAGCATTTT. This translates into CASSLHRGPQPQHF.